Listed below are T cell receptor beta chains from one sample, sequenced in a study of blood T cell repertoires in COVID-19. Method: immunoSEQ multiplex PCR; TCRdb's copy keeps in-frame clones and lacks some. The table lists tens of thousands of clones, around nine tenths of them singletons. Sequencing was carried out using peripheral blood. These receptors came from a woman aged 60-75 years with COVID-19, enrolled during active disease. The CDR3 runs from the conserved cysteine through the conserved F or W. The D gene is left open where the match is weak. The size entry is marked missing in some rows and otherwise reads once, few, many or a size class.

>.|TRBD2|15|TRBJ2-1|TRBV9
TGTGCCAGCAGCGTGGGACTAGGGGACTACAATGAGCAGTTCTTC
CASSVGLGDYNEQFF
>.|.|14|TRBJ2-7|TRBV6-2/TRBV6-3
TGTGCCAGCAGTCCCTACGGGACAACCTACGAGCAGTACTTC
CASSPYGTTYEQYF
>.|TRBD1|13|TRBJ2-7|TRBV19
TGTGCCAGTAGTAGGGACAGGGGGGACGAGCAGTACTTC
CASSRDRGDEQYF
>.|TRBD2|15|TRBJ2-1|TRBV20-1
TGCAGTGCTAGTCCACTAGCGGGCAGATACAATGAGCAGTTCTTC
CSASPLAGRYNEQFF
>.|TRBD1|14|TRBJ1-1|TRBV15
TGTGCCACCAGCAGAGGAAGACAGGGCACTGAAGCTTTCTTT
CATSRGRQGTEAFF
>.|TRBD1|14|TRBJ2-1|TRBV10-2
TGCGCCAGCAGTGAAGGACAGGGCTACAATGAGCAGTTCTTC
CASSEGQGYNEQFF
>once|TRBD2|15|TRBJ2-3|TRBV20-1
TGCAGTGCTAGTTTGGCTAGCGGGAGCTCAGATACGCAGTATTTT
CSASLASGSSDTQYF
>.|TRBD2|17|TRBJ2-3|TRBV27
TGTGCCAGCAGCCAGGGGGGACTAAGCGGGAGGGGGAATACGCAGTATTTT
CASSQGGLSGRGNTQYF
>.|TRBD1|15|TRBJ1-2|TRBV3-1/TRBV3-2
TGTGCCAGCAGCCAGAACAGGGGTAATTACTATGGCTACACCTTC
CASSQNRGNYYGYTF
>.|.|15|TRBJ2-2|TRBV15
TGTGCCACCAGCAGTCCAAGAGGGGGTCCCGGGGAGCTGTTTTTT
CATSSPRGGPGELFF
>.|.|12|TRBJ2-7|TRBV6-4
TGTGCCAGCATCGGGGTGGCCAGCGAGCAGTACTTC
CASIGVASEQYF
>.|TRBD2|12|TRBJ2-7|TRBV28
TGTGCCAGCAGTTCCGGGGGGTTCGAGCAGTACTTC
CASSSGGFEQYF
>.|TRBD2|12|TRBJ2-4|TRBV6-5
TGTGCCAGCAGGGGGGGGGAAAACATTCAGTACTTC
CASRGGENIQYF
>.|.|15|TRBJ1-1|TRBV5-1
TGCGCCAGCAGCTTGGAACAGGGAACGTACACTGAAGCTTTCTTT
CASSLEQGTYTEAFF
>.|.|13|TRBJ1-5|TRBV20-1
TGCAGTGCTAGTTACGTGCGGGATCAGCCCCAGCATTTT
CSASYVRDQPQHF
>.|.|12|TRBJ1-1|TRBV7-9
TGTGCCAGCAGCTCAGGGATCACTGAAGCTTTCTTT
CASSSGITEAFF
>.|.|12|TRBJ2-7|TRBV6-1
TGTGCCAGCAGTGAAACGAACTTCGAGCAGTACTTC
CASSETNFEQYF
>.|.|13|TRBJ2-7|TRBV27
TGTGCCACCGCTCAGGGGAACACCTACGAGCAGTACTTC
CATAQGNTYEQYF
>.|TRBD1|17|TRBJ2-1|TRBV24-1
TGTGCCACCAGTGATTCTGGGACAGGGCGCTCCTACAATGAGCAGTTCTTC
CATSDSGTGRSYNEQFF
>.|TRBD1|14|TRBJ1-2|TRBV5-1
TGCGCCAGCAGCTTTGGGACAGAAAGTTATGGCTACACCTTC
CASSFGTESYGYTF
>.|.|18|TRBJ1-4|TRBV18
TGTGCCACCTCATCTGACCGCGTCCGGAGGGCGAGGAGTGAAAAACTGTTTTTT
CATSSDRVRRARSEKLFF
>.|TRBD1|14|TRBJ1-1|TRBV6-5
TGTGCCAGCAGCCCGGGACAGATGAACACTGAAGCTTTCTTT
CASSPGQMNTEAFF
>.|TRBD1|17|TRBJ1-5|TRBV18
TGTGCCAGCTCACCACGGATTCCCGGGACAGGGCCTCAGCCCCAGCATTTT
CASSPRIPGTGPQPQHF
>.|.|17|TRBJ2-3|TRBV6-1
TGTGCCAGCAGTGAAGCGCCGTCTCTAGCGTACACAGATACGCAGTATTTT
CASSEAPSLAYTDTQYF
>.|.|16|TRBJ2-1|TRBV9
TGTGCCAGCAGCGTAGCTCCACGGGAGTTGGTCCATGAGCAGTTCTTC
CASSVAPRELVHEQFF
>.|TRBD1|13|TRBJ1-2|TRBV12-3/TRBV12-4
TGTGCCAGCAGTTTAGGGACAGGGGGAGGCTACACCTTC
CASSLGTGGGYTF
>.|.|13|TRBJ2-7|TRBV28
TGTGCCAGCAGGCCAGGCGCCGACTACGAGCAGTACTTC
CASRPGADYEQYF
>.|TRBD1|14|TRBJ2-2|TRBV27
TGTGCCAGCAGTTTATTCCCGACAGGGTGGGAGCTGTTTTTT
CASSLFPTGWELFF
>.|.|14|TRBJ1-2|TRBV3-1/TRBV3-2
TGTGCCAGCAGCGCATGGAAGGGGAACTATGGCTACACCTTC
CASSAWKGNYGYTF
>.|.|15|TRBJ1-3|TRBV4-1
TGCGCCAGCAGCCAAGATCGGTCTTCTGGAAACACCATATATTTT
CASSQDRSSGNTIYF
>.|.|16|TRBJ1-1|TRBV5-1
TGCGCCAGCAGACCTGGGGCCGGCAGGGGTGCCACTGAAGCTTTCTTT
CASRPGAGRGATEAFF
>.|TRBD2|14|TRBJ2-1|TRBV2
TGTGCCAGCAGTGCGGGACTAGCCTACAATGAGCAGTTCTTC
CASSAGLAYNEQFF
>.|.|14|TRBJ1-2|TRBV27
TGTGCCAGCAGTTTATCGTCAGAGGCCGATGGCTACACCTTC
CASSLSSEADGYTF
>.|TRBD1|14|TRBJ1-1|TRBV6-6
TGTGCCAGCAGGGCGGGACAGGGGGCTCCAGAAGCTTTCTTT
CASRAGQGAPEAFF
>once|.|11|TRBJ2-1|TRBV11-2
TGTGCCAGCAGCTTTGGAGACGAGCAGTTCTTC
CASSFGDEQFF
>.|.|17|TRBJ2-2|TRBV9
TGTGCCAGCAGCGTACTCTCGCAGGGGAGGAACACCGGGGAGCTGTTTTTT
CASSVLSQGRNTGELFF
>.|TRBD1|15|TRBJ1-5|TRBV7-9
TGTGCCAGCAGCCGGGGGACAGGGGGCCGGCAGCCCCAGCATTTT
CASSRGTGGRQPQHF
>.|.|14|TRBJ1-1|TRBV7-9
TGTGCCAGCAGCTTAGCGGAGGGGAACACTGAAGCTTTCTTT
CASSLAEGNTEAFF
>.|TRBD1|15|TRBJ1-3|TRBV18
TGTGCCAGCTCAGGGACAGGCGACTCTGGAAACACCATATATTTT
CASSGTGDSGNTIYF
>.|.|13|TRBJ1-1|TRBV2
TGTGCCAGCAGTAAGGCGGCCGCGACTGAAGCTTTCTTT
CASSKAAATEAFF
>once|.|11|TRBJ1-2|TRBV9
TGTGCCAGCAGCACTTCCTATGGCTACACCTTC
CASSTSYGYTF
>.|.|15|TRBJ1-2|TRBV3-1/TRBV3-2
TGTGCCAGCAGCCAAGATCAAGACTCGCGATATGGCTACACCTTC
CASSQDQDSRYGYTF
>.|.|13|TRBJ1-1|TRBV6-5
TGTGCCGGTCAGACAGTAGCTGGCACTGAAGCTTTCTTT
CAGQTVAGTEAFF
>.|.|15|TRBJ1-5|TRBV4-1
TGCGCCAGCAGCCAGGGCGAGGGATACAATCAGCCCCAGCATTTT
CASSQGEGYNQPQHF
>once|TRBD1|14|TRBJ1-1|TRBV28
TGTGCCAGCAGCTCGGACAGGAAGAACACTGAAGCTTTCTTT
CASSSDRKNTEAFF
>.|.|14|TRBJ2-7|TRBV13
TGTGCCAGCAGCTTGGGTCCCGAGGGCTACGAGCAGTACTTC
CASSLGPEGYEQYF
>.|.|13|TRBJ1-1|TRBV10-2
TGCGCCACCTCGACAGAAGTGAACACTGAAGCTTTCTTT
CATSTEVNTEAFF
>.|TRBD2|15|TRBJ2-5|TRBV19
TGTGCCAGTTCGACTAGCGGGAGAACTCAAGAGACCCAGTACTTC
CASSTSGRTQETQYF
>.|.|17|TRBJ1-2|TRBV19
TGTGCCAGTAGTATTGAGGCGGGCAGACCCTCAAACTATGGCTACACCTTC
CASSIEAGRPSNYGYTF
>.|TRBD1|16|TRBJ1-2|TRBV19
TGTGCCAGTAGACCAGGGGGCTCATCTAGAGGCTATGGCTACACCTTC
CASRPGGSSRGYGYTF
>.|.|14|TRBJ1-1|TRBV19
TGTGCCAGTAGTATTGGCAGGGTGAACACTGAAGCTTTCTTT
CASSIGRVNTEAFF
>.|.|15|TRBJ2-1|TRBV24-1
TGTGCCACCAGTGACTCCAGGGCCCCCTACAATGAGCAGTTCTTC
CATSDSRAPYNEQFF
>.|.|17|TRBJ1-1|TRBV7-3
TGTGCCAGCAGCTTACACCCCCAGGGCGTGGGAAACACTGAAGCTTTCTTT
CASSLHPQGVGNTEAFF
>.|.|15|TRBJ2-5|TRBV11-3
TGTGCCAGCAGCTTAGTATCTGGGAGTCAAGAGACCCAGTACTTC
CASSLVSGSQETQYF
>.|TRBD2|16|TRBJ2-2|TRBV7-6
TGTGCCAGCAGCTTAGCTCTAGCGGGGAACACCGGGGAGCTGTTTTTT
CASSLALAGNTGELFF
>.|.|15|TRBJ2-1|TRBV5-8
TGTGCCAGCAGCTTTAGGAGGGAGGTGGATGTAGGGCAGTTCTTC
CASSFRREVDVGQFF
>.|.|11|TRBJ2-5|TRBV18
TGTGCCAGCTCTCGTTCCATAGCCTTGGACTTC
CASSRSIALDF